The rows below give T cell receptor beta chains drawn from one sample of a study of T cell changes during pregnancy in multiple sclerosis. Some clones are missing from TCRdb's copy, which holds only in-frame ones; the method was immunoSEQ multiplex PCR. This sample has 93,000 or so clones, with approximately 90% found just once. The material sequenced was peripheral blood, taken after pregnancy. These receptors were taken from a female donor with multiple sclerosis, enrolled in a pregnancy study. Each CDR3 is given with its conserved first and last residue. Fields, in order: J gene, CDR3 length, V gene, D gene, clone size, CDR3 DNA, CDR3 protein. D genes are given only for firm matches. A row's size may be missing; if present it is once, few, many or a size class.

TRBJ2-3 14 TRBV4-2 . . TGTGCCAGCAGCCAAGAACAGAGCACAGATACGCAGTATTTT CASSQEQSTDTQYF
TRBJ1-1 14 TRBV10-3 . . TGTGCCATCAGGCAACGCAACATGAACACTGAAGCTTTCTTT CAIRQRNMNTEAFF
TRBJ1-5 13 TRBV27 . . TGTGCCAGCAGTCCCCATAGCAATCAGCCCCAGCATTTT CASSPHSNQPQHF
TRBJ1-2 13 TRBV6-1 TRBD1 . TGTGCCAGCCGGGACAGGAATAGCTATGGCTACACCTTC CASRDRNSYGYTF
TRBJ2-7 15 TRBV6-6 TRBD1 . TGTGCCAGCAGACTAACGACAGGGGGGCCCTACGAGCAGTACTTC CASRLTTGGPYEQYF
TRBJ1-4 15 TRBV7-9 TRBD1 . TGTGCCAGCAGCTTAGTGGGACAGCCGAATGAAAAACTGTTTTTT CASSLVGQPNEKLFF
TRBJ2-1 14 TRBV9 TRBD1 . TGTGCCAGCAGCTTATCCGACAGGGGCAATGAGCAGTTCTTC CASSLSDRGNEQFF
TRBJ1-5 16 TRBV7-9 TRBD1 . TGTGCCAGCAGCTTAGACCGGACAGGGGGAAATCAGCCCCAGCATTTT CASSLDRTGGNQPQHF
TRBJ1-1 15 TRBV2 TRBD1 once TGTGCCAGCAGGCCAAACAGGGGGCTGAACACTGAAGCTTTCTTT CASRPNRGLNTEAFF
TRBJ2-7 14 TRBV2 . . TGTGCCAGCAGTGAAAGGTCAGGGCGCTACGAGCAGTACTTC CASSERSGRYEQYF
TRBJ2-7 15 TRBV11-2 TRBD2 . TGTGCCAGCAGCCCTTTCGGGGGGGCCTTTATCGAGCAGTACTTC CASSPFGGAFIEQYF
TRBJ1-2 12 TRBV28 . . TGTGCCAGCAGTTTGGCATCCTATGGCTACACCTTC CASSLASYGYTF
TRBJ2-1 16 TRBV18 TRBD2 . TGTGCCAGCTCACCTGGACTAGCGGGGGGTAGCAATGAGCAGTTCTTC CASSPGLAGGSNEQFF
TRBJ2-7 14 TRBV6-1 TRBD1 . TGTGCCAGCAGTAAGCCGGGACAGGGTGGCGAGCAGTACTTC CASSKPGQGGEQYF
TRBJ1-2 12 TRBV27 . . TGTGCCAGCAGTCCTCGAGGGTATGGCTACACCTTC CASSPRGYGYTF
TRBJ2-7 12 TRBV19 . once TGTGCCAGTAGTATCCTCTCCGGCGAGCAGTACTTC CASSILSGEQYF
TRBJ2-2 14 TRBV6-5 . . TGTGCCAGCAGTTACTCGCCTTCTAACGGGGAGCTGTTTTTT CASSYSPSNGELFF
TRBJ2-2 14 TRBV27 . . TGTGCCAGCCGCGAGGGCCCGAACACCGGGGAGCTGTTTTTT CASREGPNTGELFF
TRBJ2-3 16 TRBV6-6 TRBD1 . TGTGCCAGCAGTTACTACCGGGACAGGGGAACAGATACGCAGTATTTT CASSYYRDRGTDTQYF
TRBJ2-7 16 TRBV5-1 TRBD1 . TGCGCCAGCAGCCTACTACCTTCAGGGGGCAAATACGAGCAGTACTTC CASSLLPSGGKYEQYF